This record looks at one T cell receptor beta chain sequence and its context. Its antigen is still unknown. This record belongs to a study of T cell responses to AZD1222 COVID-19 vaccine. Study-level points and caveats: All repertoire sampling was performed exclusively after the peak T cell response. Spike-specific TCR breadth rose after two AZD1222 doses, and depth rose as well.

The method was immunoSEQ multiplex PCR; TCRdb's version includes in-frame clones alone and lacks a portion of them. Here the sample spans 150,000 or so clones, 80% to 90% being singletons. The germline V gene has CDR1 LGHDT and CDR2 YNNKEL (reference sequence). The CDR3 covers 14 residues. J was trimmed by 14 bases and V by 0 bases; bases with no gene match: 11. Sequencing used peripheral blood, obtained after recovery from COVID-19. This sequence joins TRBV3-1 (or the pseudogene TRBV3-2) and TRBJ2-3, with TRBD1 identical over 7 bases. The receptor was isolated from an adult who had recovered from COVID-19. The CDR3, as DNA: TGTGCCAGCAGCCAAGAAGGCGGACAGGTCGCTCTGTATTTT. Translating it yields CASSQEGGQVALYF.